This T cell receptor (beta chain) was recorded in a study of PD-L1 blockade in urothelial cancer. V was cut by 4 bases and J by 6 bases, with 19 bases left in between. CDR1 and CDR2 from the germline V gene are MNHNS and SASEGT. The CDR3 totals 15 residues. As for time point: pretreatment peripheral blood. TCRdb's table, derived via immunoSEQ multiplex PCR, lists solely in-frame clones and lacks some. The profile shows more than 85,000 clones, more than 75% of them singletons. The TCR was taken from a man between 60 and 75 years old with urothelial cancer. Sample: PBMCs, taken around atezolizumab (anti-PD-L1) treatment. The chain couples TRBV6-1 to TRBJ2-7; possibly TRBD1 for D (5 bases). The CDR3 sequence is CASSGAVGRVGEQYF. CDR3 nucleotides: TGTGCCAGCAGTGGCGCAGTGGGCAGGGTCGGCGAGCAGTACTTC.